Following are 21 T cell receptor beta chains from one sample sequenced in a study of identical twins. TCRdb fed the 5' RACE reads into MiXCR, producing one record per CDR3 protein. Among roughly 570,000 distinct CDR3 sequences listed, 7.5% to 10% were seen once. The sample also formed part of further work on yellow fever vaccine responses in identical twins.

Sequencing input: PBMCs. These receptors originate from a young woman in good health.

This clonotype was counted many times. The chain couples TRBV12-3 or TRBV12-4 to TRBJ2-3; 8 bases map to TRBD2. With 8 bases clipped from V and 4 bases from J, the junction kept 14 bases outside the gene matches. This CDR3 is built from 16 residues. The CDR3 DNA follows: TGTGCCAGCTTAGAGAATTTTAGCGGGGACCCAGATACGCAGTATTTT. Encoded protein: CASLENFSGDPDTQYF.

This clonotype was detected ten times or more. The chain links TRBV7-4 to TRBJ2-4; D uncertain. V shed 7 bases and J shed 0 bases, with 16 bases lying between them. The germline V gene has CDR1 SGHVT and CDR2 SQSDAQ. CDR3 size: 16 residues. CDR3 sequence reads: CASKPVAPPAKNIQYF. The DNA for the CDR3 is TGTGCCAGCAAGCCCGTGGCACCTCCAGCCAAAAACATTCAGTACTTC.

This clonotype has a handful of counts. The CDR3 sequence: CASSDLGLAGTVYEQYF. The CDR3 bases are TGTGCCAGCAGTGATCTCGGACTAGCGGGGACCGTCTACGAGCAGTACTTC. The chain links TRBV25-1 to TRBJ2-7; 12 nucleotides line up with TRBD2. Germline V gives CDR1 MGHDK, CDR2 SYGVNS. The length of the CDR3 is 17 residues. Losses at the gene ends were 3 bases for V and 3 bases for J; bases not matched to a gene: 9.

The V and J genes are TRBV10-3 and TRBJ2-7; TRBD1 matches at 9 bases. V shed 11 bases, J shed 5 bases, and the junction held 7 bases outside the gene matches. The CDR3 has 12 amino acids. CDR1 and CDR2 from the germline V gene are ENHRY and SYGVKD. CDR3 amino acids: CASGTGRNEQYF. CDR3 nucleotides: TGTGCCTCCGGGACAGGGAGGAACGAGCAGTACTTC.

As for this clonotype: A junction end diverges from the germline sequence, so it may reflect a read error. This rearrangement joins TRBV7-2 to TRBJ2-7; TRBD1 aligns across 9 bases. The germline V gene encodes CDR1 SGHTA and CDR2 FQGNSA. This CDR3 has 14 residues. In DNA, the CDR3 is TGTGCCAGCAGCGACGCCGGGACAGGGCCAGGCTGGTTTTTC. Translation: CASSDAGTGPGWFF.

This clonotype was seen many times. The gene calls are TRBV20-1 and TRBJ2-7, with TRBD2 matching 15 bases. CDR3 length: 14 amino acids. Per the germline V gene, CDR1 is DFQATT and CDR2 is SNEGSKA (reference sequence). J was trimmed by 7 bases and V by 6 bases; bases with no gene match: 7. The CDR3 loop is CSAAFGTSGGEQYF. As DNA, the CDR3 is TGCAGTGCCGCATTCGGGACTAGCGGGGGGGAGCAGTACTTC.

This clonotype was counted many times. The chain has TRBV12-3 or TRBV12-4 and TRBJ2-7, with 9 bases matching TRBD1. Trimming took 6 bases from V and 5 from J; bases not matched to a gene: 11. The CDR3 sequence is 15 residues long. The chain's CDR3 is CASRIGTGIIDEQYF. CDR3 coding DNA: TGTGCCAGCAGGATCGGGACAGGGATTATCGACGAGCAGTACTTC.

The rearrangement uses TRBV3-1 and TRBJ2-7, with TRBD1 identical over 7 bases. This CDR3 comprises 16 residues. The junction had 12 bases not matched to a gene; V was cut back by 6 bases and J by 1 base. Germline V gene lookup returns CDR1 LGHDT and CDR2 YNNKEL (reference sequence). The CDR3 DNA reads TGTGCCAGCAGGCTAAAAACCTGGGACAGATCCTACGAGCAGTACTTC. This codes for CASRLKTWDRSYEQYF.

The CDR3: CASSFGQGADNEQFF. The CDR3, as DNA: TGTGCCAGCAGTTTTGGACAGGGGGCGGACAATGAGCAGTTCTTC. The V call is TRBV12-3 or TRBV12-4, the J call TRBJ2-1; 11 bases are a match to TRBD1. The length of the CDR3 is 15 residues. V shed 3 bases, J shed 5 bases, and the junction held 3 bases outside the gene matches.

This clonotype was seen ten or more times. The chain uses TRBV3-1 and TRBJ2-3; D remains ambiguous. Trimming removed 4 bases at V and 5 bases at J, with 10 bases between. The CDR3 length is 13 residues. From germline, CDR1 is LGHDT and CDR2 YNNKEL (reference sequence). CDR3 nucleotide sequence: TGTGCCAGCAGCCTCAGTGTCGGAGATACGCAGTATTTT. It codes for CASSLSVGDTQYF.

Only a few counts were recorded for this clonotype. The chain is built from TRBV20-1 and TRBJ2-7, with D unclear. Looked up from germline, CDR1 is DFQATT and CDR2 is SNEGSKA (reference sequence). Trimming took 6 bases from V and 3 from J, leaving 15 bases between them. CDR3 length: 13 amino acids. The CDR3 is CSAPGPVGYEQYF. CDR3 sequence (DNA): TGCAGTGCCCCGGGCCCAGTGGGCTACGAGCAGTACTTC.

This clonotype came up a few times. The rearrangement links TRBV20-1 to TRBJ2-1; no clear D gene. Trimming shortened V by 3 bases and J by 4 bases, and 19 bases separated the two germline ends. Germline CDR1 reads DFQATT; CDR2 reads SNEGSKA (reference sequence). CDR3 length: 16 amino acids. CDR3 DNA sequence: TGCAGTGCTAGCCGTGAGTTGTCCTTAAATTACAATGAGCAGTTCTTC. It yields the protein CSASRELSLNYNEQFF.

This clonotype was counted between two and nine times. V is TRBV28 and J is TRBJ2-1; 15 bases are a match to TRBD2. This CDR3 is 18 amino acids long. The ends lost 2 bases at V and 5 bases at J; junction bases unmatched: 7. Germline lookup yields CDR1 MDHEN and CDR2 SYDVKM. The CDR3 protein is CASSLGLAGGPWHNEQFF. The CDR3 bases are TGTGCCAGCAGTTTAGGACTAGCGGGAGGGCCATGGCACAATGAGCAGTTCTTC. Supplemented by reference TRBV28 and TRBJ2-1, the full variable domain reads DVKVTQSSRYLVKRTGEKVFLECVQDMDHENMFWYRQDPGLGLRLIYFSYDVKMKEKGDIPEGYSVSREKKERFSLILESASTNQTSMYLCASSLGLAGGPWHNEQFFGPGTRLTVL.

The chain uses TRBV7-2 and TRBJ2-7; 7 bases are shared with TRBD2. The CDR3 sequence is 15 residues long. Trimming removed 5 bases from V and 2 bases from J; junction bases left unmatched: 9. Germline V lookup: CDR1 SGHTA, CDR2 FQGNSA. The CDR3, as DNA: TGTGCCAGCAGCGCAGGGCTAGCGGATACCTACGAGCAGTACTTC. This sequence encodes CASSAGLADTYEQYF.

V usage is TRBV5-1 and J usage is TRBJ2-5; D may be TRBD2 (6 bases). CDR1 is SGHRS, CDR2 YFSETQ, per germline. Trimming cost V 4 bases and J 2 bases, with 15 bases left between them. The CDR3 extends over 15 amino acids. CDR3 sequence: CASSRSGDGQETQYF. The DNA for the CDR3 is TGCGCCAGCAGCCGGTCGGGGGACGGACAAGAGACCCAGTACTTC. The variable domain in full, with the rest retrieved from reference TRBV5-1 and TRBJ2-5, is KAGVTQTPRYLIKTRGQQVTLSCSPISGHRSVSWYQQTPGQGLQFLFEYFSETQRNKGNFPGRFSGRQFSNSRSEMNVSTLELGDSALYLCASSRSGDGQETQYFGPGTRLLVL.

The sample holds a few counts of this clonotype. This rearrangement joins TRBV2 to TRBJ2-5; either TRBD1 or TRBD2 may supply D (5 bases each). The V end was cut by 6 bases, the J end by 5 bases, with 16 bases between. Germline values: CDR1 SNHLY, CDR2 FYNNEI. The CDR3 is made up of 14 amino acids. In DNA, the CDR3 is TGTGCCAGCAGCCTCAAGAGGGGTTTGGAGACCCAGTACTTC. This gives the protein CASSLKRGLETQYF.

At least ten counts were recorded for this clonotype. This chain connects TRBV29-1 to TRBJ1-2; TRBD1 matches at 9 bases. Looked up from germline, CDR1 is SQVTM and CDR2 is ANQGSEA. The V and J ends lost 7 bases and 7 bases, in that order; junction bases with no gene match: 10. The CDR3 has 13 amino acids. The DNA for the CDR3 is TGCAGCGGAGGGACCGGGACAGGGTTTGGCTACACCTTC. It translates to CSGGTGTGFGYTF.

The V call is TRBV6-6, the J call TRBJ2-2; D perhaps matches TRBD2 (6 bases). The V and J ends lost 4 bases and 7 bases respectively, with 19 bases between them. The germline V gene has CDR1 MNHNY and CDR2 SVGAGI (reference sequence). The CDR3 loop spans 16 amino acids. The CDR3 sequence: CASSSTGRLGSGELFF. The CDR3 DNA reads TGTGCCAGCAGTTCCACCGGGAGACTTGGGAGCGGGGAGCTGTTTTTT.

Only a few counts were recorded for this clonotype. The chain uses TRBV6-5 and TRBJ2-7; TRBD1 might be the D (5 bases). The germline V and J ends were trimmed by 2 bases and 3 bases, with 11 bases remaining between them. The CDR3 length is 14 residues. CDR1 and CDR2 from the germline V gene are MNHEY and SVGAGI. CDR3 sequence: CASSYRDRRYEQYF. DNA for the CDR3: TGTGCCAGCAGTTACCGCGACAGACGCTACGAGCAGTACTTC.

Only a few counts were recorded for this clonotype. The chain links TRBV9 to TRBJ2-5, with D maybe TRBD1 (6 bases). The CDR3 length is 13 residues. V lost 6 bases to trimming and J lost 3 bases, with 12 bases between them. Germline loops: CDR1 SGDLS, CDR2 YYNGEE. The CDR3 loop reads CASTRTAEETQYF. The DNA of the CDR3 is TGTGCCAGCACCCGGACAGCCGAAGAGACCCAGTACTTC.

Many counts were recorded for this clonotype. The V gene is TRBV19, the J gene TRBJ1-5; tentatively, D is TRBD1 (5 bases). This CDR3 contains 13 residues. The V end lost 3 bases, the J end lost 4 bases, and 7 bases lay between the germline ends. The germline CDR1 and CDR2 sequences are LNHDA and SQIVND (reference sequence). The chain's CDR3 is CASSIGGNQPQHF. The CDR3, as DNA: TGTGCCAGTAGTATTGGGGGTAATCAGCCCCAGCATTTT.